A selection of T cell receptor beta chains follows, all from one sample in a study of T-cell memory formation after mild COVID-19. MiXCR, run by TCRdb on the 5' RACE reads, gives a single entry per CDR3 protein. The repertoire holds 250,000 to 300,000 distinct CDR3 sequences, with 15% to 20% as singletons. The sample comprised PBMCs or a T cell subset sorted from them (not recorded which). All receptors derive from a man aged 18 to 30 who had mild COVID-19 (a few samples of this study predate the infection). Cell type and time point are not known. CDR3s include the opening cysteine and the closing phenylalanine or tryptophan. A D gene is named only where the DNA matches it firmly. Some rows mark clone size as missing; the rest say once, few, many or name a class of expanded clone.

j_call,v_call,d_call,clone_size,cdr3_nt,cdr3_aa
TRBJ2-3,TRBV7-9,NA,NA,TGTGCCAGCAGCCGACAGTGGCACATCACAGATACGCAGTATTTT,CASSRQWHITDTQYF
TRBJ1-2,TRBV5-1,TRBD1,NA,TGCGCCAGCAGCTTGGCGAGACAGGGAAGTTTAAGTGGCTACACCTTC,CASSLARQGSLSGYTF
TRBJ2-6,TRBV4-3,NA,few,TGCGCCAGCAGCCTCGAGAGGGGAACTGGGGCCAACGTCCTGACTTTC,CASSLERGTGANVLTF
TRBJ2-3,TRBV25-1,TRBD1,NA,TGTGCCAGCTCGGGCCCGCGACAGGGAACAGATACGCAGTATTTT,CASSGPRQGTDTQYF
TRBJ1-1,TRBV6-2/TRBV6-3,NA,many,TGTGCCAGCAGTTACATGAACACTGAAGCTTTCTTT,CASSYMNTEAFF
TRBJ2-3,TRBV20-1,TRBD2,NA,TGCAGTGCCAAACCAGCGGGGGGGTCGCAGTATTTT,CSAKPAGGSQYF
TRBJ2-3,TRBV20-1,NA,few,TGCAGTGCTAGAGACCCGCGGGGGCCCACAGATACGCAGTATTTT,CSARDPRGPTDTQYF
TRBJ2-7,TRBV7-2,TRBD1,NA,TGTGCCAGCAGCTTCCCGGGACAGGGCTACGAGCAGTACTTC,CASSFPGQGYEQYF
TRBJ2-3,TRBV29-1,NA,NA,TGCAGCGTGGTTAGCGCCAGCCGAGGTACGCAGTATTTT,CSVVSASRGTQYF
TRBJ2-1,TRBV11-3,TRBD1,NA,TGTGCCAGCAGCGGACAGGGTCTAATAGACAATGAGCAGTTCTTC,CASSGQGLIDNEQFF
TRBJ2-7,TRBV7-4,TRBD1,NA,TGTGCCAGCAGCTCTCCGGACAGGGGACGCCCCTACGAGCAGTACTTC,CASSSPDRGRPYEQYF
TRBJ1-4,TRBV4-1,NA,few,TGCGCCAGCAGCCAAGGTGACGCCCTTAATGAAAAACTGTTTTTT,CASSQGDALNEKLFF
TRBJ1-1,TRBV9,NA,many,TGTGCCAGCAGCGTAGAACCAGGGGCCCAGTCAGCTTTCTTT,CASSVEPGAQSAFF
TRBJ1-1,TRBV30,NA,NA,TGTGCCTGTCAGGAAATGAACACTGAAGCTTTCTTT,CACQEMNTEAFF
TRBJ2-5,TRBV7-2,TRBD2,few,TGTGCCAGCAGGTGGGGGACTAGCCTACAAGAGACCCAGTACTTC,CASRWGTSLQETQYF
TRBJ2-1,TRBV11-1,TRBD2,NA,TGTGCCAGCAGCTTAGGTCGGACTAGCGGGAGCTCCTACAATGAGCAGTTCTTC,CASSLGRTSGSSYNEQFF
TRBJ1-4,TRBV7-2,TRBD1,few,TGTGCCAGCAGTCCCCCGGGAGGGGGCCGGGAAAAACTGTTTTTT,CASSPPGGGREKLFF
TRBJ2-3,TRBV7-2,TRBD2,many,TGTGCCAGCAGCTTAGTCGGCGGGGGGGATACGCAGTATTTT,CASSLVGGGDTQYF
TRBJ2-1,TRBV5-1,TRBD1,NA,TGCGCCAGCAGCCTGACAGGGTCGGATGAGCAGTTCTTC,CASSLTGSDEQFF
TRBJ2-5,TRBV29-1,NA,many,TGCAGCGTTGAAGATCTTTCAGGGACGAAGGAGACCCAGTACTTC,CSVEDLSGTKETQYF
TRBJ2-5,TRBV4-3,NA,NA,TGCGCCAGCAGCCAAGATCCCCCGATCAGGGGAACTTCGGCAGCCGAAGAGACCCAGTACTTC,CASSQDPPIRGTSAAEETQYF
TRBJ1-6,TRBV6-5,NA,few,TGTGCCAGCAGTCGTCGTAGAAATTCACCCCTCCACTTT,CASSRRRNSPLHF
TRBJ2-3,TRBV10-2,NA,NA,TGCGCCAGCAGAGGACCCAACACGGATACGCAGTATTTT,CASRGPNTDTQYF
TRBJ1-2,TRBV7-2,NA,NA,TGTGCCAGCAGCTTAACCTGGGACGGAGTTGGGGGCTACACCTTC,CASSLTWDGVGGYTF
TRBJ1-5,TRBV27,TRBD1,few,TGTGCCAGCAGTCTCGACAGGGTTGGCAATCAGCCCCAGCATTTT,CASSLDRVGNQPQHF
TRBJ2-4,TRBV7-2,NA,NA,TGTGCCAGCAGCCCCCGAGTGCTAGCCAAAAACATTCAGTACTTC,CASSPRVLAKNIQYF
TRBJ2-7,TRBV6-1,NA,NA,TGTGCCAGCCAAACCCAGGTTTACGAGCAGTACTTC,CASQTQVYEQYF
TRBJ2-5,TRBV18,NA,few,TGTGCCAGCTCACCCATACAGGGCGAAGAGACCCAGTACTTC,CASSPIQGEETQYF
TRBJ2-3,TRBV28,NA,few,TGTGCCAGCAGTCCCCAGAATATCCCAGATACGCAGTATTTT,CASSPQNIPDTQYF
TRBJ1-2,TRBV7-2,NA,few,TGTGCCAGCAGCTTAGATGTCTTCGGGATTGGGATAGACTATGGCTACACCTTC,CASSLDVFGIGIDYGYTF
TRBJ2-3,TRBV5-5,TRBD2,NA,TGTGCCAGCAGTTTGTTAAAGGGACTAGTGACAGATACGCAGTATTTT,CASSLLKGLVTDTQYF
TRBJ2-5,TRBV2,NA,few,TGTGCCAGCAGTGAAGGTGCTAGCCAAGAGACCCAGTACTTC,CASSEGASQETQYF
TRBJ2-3,TRBV20-1,NA,few,TGCAGTGCTAGAGATCGGATCGGGGCCCATACGCAGTATTTT,CSARDRIGAHTQYF
TRBJ2-7,TRBV7-3,NA,NA,TGTGCCAGCAGCTTAGGACCAGGAGGGTACGAGCAGTACTTC,CASSLGPGGYEQYF
TRBJ2-2,TRBV7-3,TRBD1,NA,TGTGCCAGCAGCTTAAACAGGGGGGACACCGGGGAGCTGTTTTTT,CASSLNRGDTGELFF
TRBJ2-1,TRBV30,NA,NA,TGTGCCTGGAGTGACTACTACAGTGAGCAGTTCTTC,CAWSDYYSEQFF
TRBJ1-1,TRBV27,NA,NA,TGTGCCAGCACCGCAGGGTATGGGGACACTGAAGCTTTCTTT,CASTAGYGDTEAFF
TRBJ2-1,TRBV7-9,NA,NA,TGTGCCAGCAGCGCAGCAGTTGGACAGCTAAATGAGCAGTTCTTC,CASSAAVGQLNEQFF
TRBJ1-6,TRBV20-1,TRBD1,NA,TGCAGTGCCACTGGACAGGGAGGTTCACCCCTCCACTTT,CSATGQGGSPLHF
TRBJ2-1,TRBV27,TRBD2,few,TGTGCCAGCAGTTTACGGGGTAGCGGGGGGGACCGTGCGTTCTTC,CASSLRGSGGDRAFF
TRBJ2-2,TRBV24-1,TRBD2,NA,TGTGCCACCAAGGTCCCGGGACTAGCGGGGGTACCAACCGGGGAGCTGTTTTTT,CATKVPGLAGVPTGELFF
TRBJ2-7,TRBV20-1,NA,NA,TGCAGTGCTAGAAGCACGGACAACCCCGGGGACGAGCAGTACTTC,CSARSTDNPGDEQYF
TRBJ2-5,TRBV29-1,TRBD1,few,TGCAGCGTTGAAGAGGACAGGGATGAGACCCAGTACTTC,CSVEEDRDETQYF
TRBJ2-7,TRBV12-3/TRBV12-4,NA,NA,TGTGCCAGCAGCCGTGACAGCGCCTACGAGCAGTACTTC,CASSRDSAYEQYF
TRBJ2-3,TRBV7-9,NA,NA,TGTGCCAGCAGCCATGGGAGGGGGCGCGCAGATACGCAGTATTTT,CASSHGRGRADTQYF
TRBJ2-2,TRBV12-3/TRBV12-4,TRBD1,few,TGTGCCAGCATCGAGACAGGGGGAACCGGGGAGCTGTTTTTT,CASIETGGTGELFF
TRBJ1-1,TRBV7-2,NA,NA,TGTGCCAGCAGCCAAATGAGGGTGGCCGGCGCTGAAGCTTTCTTT,CASSQMRVAGAEAFF
TRBJ2-1,TRBV6-2/TRBV6-3,TRBD1,few,TGTGCCAGCAGAGAAGGGGGCGCGGTGGATGAGCAGTTCTTC,CASREGGAVDEQFF
TRBJ1-2,TRBV12-3/TRBV12-4,NA,few,TGTGCCAGCAGACCCAGGGAGGACTATGGCTACACCTTC,CASRPREDYGYTF
TRBJ2-3,TRBV9,NA,few,TGTGCCAGCAGCGGGGCTCGGGGAGGACCTAGCACAGATACGCAGTATTTT,CASSGARGGPSTDTQYF
TRBJ1-5,TRBV20-1,TRBD1,few,TGCAGTGCTGCAGCCGGGACAGGGCACAGTCAGCCCCAGCATTTT,CSAAAGTGHSQPQHF
TRBJ1-2,TRBV4-2,NA,NA,TGTGCCAGCAGCCAAGATACCAGCAGCAGCTCATACTATGGCTACACCTTC,CASSQDTSSSSYYGYTF
TRBJ2-3,TRBV20-1,NA,NA,TGCAGTGCTATACCCTGGGGGGGCACAGATACGCAGTATTTT,CSAIPWGGTDTQYF
TRBJ1-2,TRBV6-5,NA,NA,TGTGCCAGCACCCAGGTGGCAGGGCTAGGAGCTAACTATGGCTACACCTTC,CASTQVAGLGANYGYTF
TRBJ1-1,TRBV5-1,TRBD1,many,TGCGCCAGCAGCTCCTTAATATCGACAGGGATGAACACTGAAGCTTTCTTT,CASSSLISTGMNTEAFF
TRBJ1-1,TRBV20-1,NA,many,TGCAGTGCTAGCATGAACACTGAAGCTTTCTTT,CSASMNTEAFF
TRBJ2-3,TRBV4-3,NA,NA,TGCGCCAGCAGCTCTCTCGGGGCGGAGGATACGCAGTATTTT,CASSSLGAEDTQYF
TRBJ1-5,TRBV5-1,NA,NA,TGCGCCAGCAGCTTCGGGGATAGCAATCAGCCCCAGCATTTT,CASSFGDSNQPQHF
TRBJ2-5,TRBV29-1,NA,NA,TGCAGCGTTGTGGACTACCGCCAACTATCGGAGACCCAGTACTTC,CSVVDYRQLSETQYF
TRBJ2-1,TRBV7-9,NA,NA,TGTGCCAGCAGCTTGGTCCCGACAGGAGACAATGAGCAGTTCTTC,CASSLVPTGDNEQFF